The present T cell receptor (beta chain) was sequenced within a study of OX40 agonist ivuxolimab in advanced cancers. Overall study: Ivuxolimab, an agonistic anti-OX40 (CD134) antibody, was given to patients. Overall study findings and caveats: In CD8+ T cells, expanded clones were on average more numerous than in CD4+. In the 0.1-3.0 mg/kg groups, partial responders showed among the lowest expansion.

In germline, CDR1 is SEHNR, CDR2 FQNEAQ (reference sequence). CDR3 length: 15 residues. Of note for this clone: Its target is unknown.

The table came from immunoSEQ multiplex PCR; TCRdb's copy has only in-frame clones and leaves some out. The repertoire holds around 40,000 clones, around 80% seen once, with roughly 5% in the top ten. Source: CD4+ or CD8+ T cells sorted from blood, taken in a trial of the OX40 agonist ivuxolimab. This clonotype was obtained from an adult with an advanced solid tumor such as melanoma, head and neck, liver or kidney cancer. The rearrangement links TRBV7-9 to TRBJ2-1; no firm D call. CDR3 loop: CAPEAPGRSYNEQFF. The CDR3 DNA follows: TGTGCACCCGAAGCCCCGGGCCGGTCCTACAATGAGCAGTTCTTC.